The rows below give T cell receptor beta chains drawn from one sample of a study of response to subunit inactivated influenza vaccine. In TCRdb, the RT-PCR reads were re-called with MiXCR into one record per CDR3 protein. The sample shows some 640,000 distinct CDR3 sequences, roughly 13% of them seen only once. Specimen: PBMCs from blood, collected less than 15 days before vaccination. All receptors derive from a man aged 50-59 years who received an inactivated influenza vaccine. Each CDR3 is given with its conserved first and last residue. A D gene is named only where the DNA matches it firmly. Clone size is given for some rows only: seen once, a few or many times, or a class if the clone is expanded.

D gene: TRBD1
J gene: TRBJ1-2
V gene: TRBV4-1
clone size: NA
CDR3 DNA: TGCGCCAGCAGGCGACAGGGGGGACAGGGGTACTACACCTTC
CDR3 protein: CASRRQGGQGYYTF

D gene: TRBD2
J gene: TRBJ2-5
V gene: TRBV7-8
clone size: few
CDR3 DNA: TGTGCCAGCAGCACACGGGACTATTTACAAGAGACCCAGTACTTC
CDR3 protein: CASSTRDYLQETQYF

D gene: NA
J gene: TRBJ2-5
V gene: TRBV7-9
clone size: few
CDR3 DNA: TGTGCCAGCAGCCCCCGTGTGGGGGGTCGGGAGACCCAGTACTTC
CDR3 protein: CASSPRVGGRETQYF

D gene: NA
J gene: TRBJ2-3
V gene: TRBV29-1
clone size: many
CDR3 DNA: TGCAGCGTTGAAGAGCTGGAGGTGATGGATACGCAGTATTTT
CDR3 protein: CSVEELEVMDTQYF

D gene: TRBD1
J gene: TRBJ2-2
V gene: TRBV27
clone size: NA
CDR3 DNA: TGTGCCAGCAGCCCGGGACAGGGACAAGATAACACCGGGGAGCTGTTTTTT
CDR3 protein: CASSPGQGQDNTGELFF

D gene: TRBD1
J gene: TRBJ2-1
V gene: TRBV20-1
clone size: NA
CDR3 DNA: TGCTGTGCTCCCCCCCTACAGGGGGGTCTATACAATGAGCAGTTCTTC
CDR3 protein: CCAPPLQGGLYNEQFF

D gene: NA
J gene: TRBJ2-7
V gene: TRBV4-3
clone size: few
CDR3 DNA: TGCGCCAGCAGCTTAAGCAGGGACGGCTTATACGAGCAGTACTTC
CDR3 protein: CASSLSRDGLYEQYF

D gene: NA
J gene: TRBJ2-7
V gene: TRBV5-6
clone size: many
CDR3 DNA: TGTGCCAGCAGCTTGTCCCGGTCCTCCTACGAGCAGTACTTC
CDR3 protein: CASSLSRSSYEQYF

D gene: NA
J gene: TRBJ2-3
V gene: TRBV6-5
clone size: few
CDR3 DNA: TGTGCCAGCAGTTACGACCAGGAGTGGAGAGATACGCAGTATTTT
CDR3 protein: CASSYDQEWRDTQYF

D gene: TRBD2
J gene: TRBJ2-1
V gene: TRBV11-1
clone size: few
CDR3 DNA: TGTGCCAGCAGCATCGCGGGAGGGCCCTTTTATGAGCAGTTCTTC
CDR3 protein: CASSIAGGPFYEQFF

D gene: TRBD1
J gene: TRBJ2-2
V gene: TRBV29-1
clone size: NA
CDR3 DNA: TGCAGCGTTGGGGGCCCCGCGGGGACAGGGCCCTACGGGGAGCTGTTTTTT
CDR3 protein: CSVGGPAGTGPYGELFF

D gene: NA
J gene: TRBJ2-3
V gene: TRBV14
clone size: NA
CDR3 DNA: TGTGCCAGCAGCCAAGATTGGAACACAGATACGCAGTATTTT
CDR3 protein: CASSQDWNTDTQYF

D gene: NA
J gene: TRBJ2-1
V gene: TRBV11-2
clone size: NA
CDR3 DNA: TGTGCCAGCAGCTTATGGGGGGGCGGGATAATCTACAATGAGCAGTTCTTC
CDR3 protein: CASSLWGGGIIYNEQFF

D gene: NA
J gene: TRBJ1-1
V gene: TRBV12-3/TRBV12-4
clone size: NA
CDR3 DNA: TGTGCCAGCAGTTTACCCTTGTCGGCAGGTCGACGATTGCGGGGCACTGAAGCTTTCTTT
CDR3 protein: CASSLPLSAGRRLRGTEAFF

D gene: NA
J gene: TRBJ1-6
V gene: TRBV4-3
clone size: NA
CDR3 DNA: TGCGCCAGCAGCCAAGATTTTGGGGGCTATTCACCCCTCCACTTT
CDR3 protein: CASSQDFGGYSPLHF

D gene: NA
J gene: TRBJ2-1
V gene: TRBV24-1
clone size: NA
CDR3 DNA: TGTGCCACCAGTGACATGGCGAGGGCCATTAATGAGCAGTTCTTC
CDR3 protein: CATSDMARAINEQFF

D gene: TRBD2
J gene: TRBJ2-7
V gene: TRBV12-3/TRBV12-4
clone size: many
CDR3 DNA: TGTGCCAGCAGTACTAGCGGGAGAATGTACGAGCAGTACTTC
CDR3 protein: CASSTSGRMYEQYF

D gene: NA
J gene: TRBJ1-4
V gene: TRBV3-1
clone size: few
CDR3 DNA: TGTGCCAGCAGCTACGGACGGGCGGAAAAACTGTTTTTT
CDR3 protein: CASSYGRAEKLFF

D gene: NA
J gene: TRBJ1-5
V gene: TRBV19
clone size: NA
CDR3 DNA: TGTGCCAGTAGTATCGAAGCGGGCCAGGGCAATCAGCCCCAGCATTTT
CDR3 protein: CASSIEAGQGNQPQHF

D gene: NA
J gene: TRBJ2-5
V gene: TRBV15
clone size: NA
CDR3 DNA: TGTGCCACCAGCAGAGCGAGCTATCAAGAGACCCAGTACTTC
CDR3 protein: CATSRASYQETQYF

D gene: NA
J gene: TRBJ1-4
V gene: TRBV20-1
clone size: NA
CDR3 DNA: TGCAGTGCACGGACTGCCGAATTAGAAAAACTGTTTTTT
CDR3 protein: CSARTAELEKLFF

D gene: TRBD2
J gene: TRBJ2-3
V gene: TRBV20-1
clone size: NA
CDR3 DNA: TGCAGTGCTAATACGCCAGCGGGAGGGAAAGATACGCAGTATTTT
CDR3 protein: CSANTPAGGKDTQYF